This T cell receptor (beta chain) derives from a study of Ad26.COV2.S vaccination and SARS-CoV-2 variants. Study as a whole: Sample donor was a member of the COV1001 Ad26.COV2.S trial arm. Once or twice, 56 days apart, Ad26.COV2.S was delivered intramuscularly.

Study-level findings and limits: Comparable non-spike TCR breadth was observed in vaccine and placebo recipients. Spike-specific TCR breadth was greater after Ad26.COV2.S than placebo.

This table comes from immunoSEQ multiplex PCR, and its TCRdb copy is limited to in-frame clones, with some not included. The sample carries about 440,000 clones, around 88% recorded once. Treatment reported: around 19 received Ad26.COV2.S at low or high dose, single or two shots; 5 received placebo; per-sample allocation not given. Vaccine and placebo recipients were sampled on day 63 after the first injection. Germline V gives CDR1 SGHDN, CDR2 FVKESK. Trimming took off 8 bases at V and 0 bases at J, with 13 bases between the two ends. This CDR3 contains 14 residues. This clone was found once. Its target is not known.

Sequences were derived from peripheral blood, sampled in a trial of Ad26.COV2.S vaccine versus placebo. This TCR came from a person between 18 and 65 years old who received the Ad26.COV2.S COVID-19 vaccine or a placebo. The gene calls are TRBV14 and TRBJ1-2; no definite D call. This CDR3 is CASSRGGPNYGYTF. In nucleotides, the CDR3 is TGTGCCAGCTCCCGAGGTGGTCCTAACTATGGCTACACCTTC.